The present entry profiles one TCR beta chain with its context. Assay: immunoSEQ multiplex PCR; the TCRdb copy retains only in-frame clones and omits some. The sample contains 42,000 or so clones, 82% of which appear only once. Looked up from germline, CDR1 is SGHTA and CDR2 is FQGNSA. The CDR3 is 17 residues long. V was clipped by 5 bases and J by 0 bases, with 19 bases between them. The data were taken from a study of OX40 agonist ivuxolimab in advanced cancers. The receptor's source is an adult with an advanced solid tumor such as melanoma, head and neck, liver or kidney cancer. The sample here was CD4+ or CD8+ T cells sorted from blood, taken in a trial of the OX40 agonist ivuxolimab. The gene calls are TRBV7-2 and TRBJ1-1; possibly TRBD1 for D (6 bases). DNA for the CDR3: TGTGCCAGCAGCCCACTAGCACAGGGTATCATGAACACTGAAGCTTTCTTT. Translating it yields CASSPLAQGIMNTEAFF.